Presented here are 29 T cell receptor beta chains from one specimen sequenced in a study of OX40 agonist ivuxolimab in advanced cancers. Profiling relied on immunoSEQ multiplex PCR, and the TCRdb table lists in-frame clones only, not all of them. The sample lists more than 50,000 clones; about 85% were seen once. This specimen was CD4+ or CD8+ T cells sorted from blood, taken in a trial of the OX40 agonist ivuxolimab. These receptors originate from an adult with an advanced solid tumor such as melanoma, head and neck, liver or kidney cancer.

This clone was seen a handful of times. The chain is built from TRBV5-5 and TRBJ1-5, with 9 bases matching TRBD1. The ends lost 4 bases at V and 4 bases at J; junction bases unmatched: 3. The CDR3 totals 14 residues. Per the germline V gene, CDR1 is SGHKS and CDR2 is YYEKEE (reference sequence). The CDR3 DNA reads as TGTGCCAGCAGCCGCGGACAGGGGAATCAGCCCCAGCATTTT. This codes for CASSRGQGNQPQHF.

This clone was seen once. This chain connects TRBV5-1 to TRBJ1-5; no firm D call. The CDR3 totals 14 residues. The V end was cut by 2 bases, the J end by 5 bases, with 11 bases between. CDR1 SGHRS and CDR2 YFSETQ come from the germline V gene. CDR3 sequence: CASSFDGGDQPQHF. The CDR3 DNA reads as TGCGCCAGCAGCTTCGATGGAGGAGATCAGCCCCAGCATTTT.

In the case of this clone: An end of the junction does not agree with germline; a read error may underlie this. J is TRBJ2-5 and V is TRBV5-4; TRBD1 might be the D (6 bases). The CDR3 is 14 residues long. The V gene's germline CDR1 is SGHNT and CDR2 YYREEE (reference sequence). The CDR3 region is CASSPRQDQATQYF. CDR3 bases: TGTGCCAGCAGCCCCAGACAGGACCAAGCGACCCAGTACTTC.

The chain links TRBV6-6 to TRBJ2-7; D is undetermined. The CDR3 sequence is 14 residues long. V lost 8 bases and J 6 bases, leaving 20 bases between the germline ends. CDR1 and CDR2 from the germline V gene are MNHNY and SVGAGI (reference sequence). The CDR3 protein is CASGPVPSLGEQYF. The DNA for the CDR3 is TGTGCCAGCGGTCCGGTGCCTTCCTTAGGCGAGCAGTACTTC.

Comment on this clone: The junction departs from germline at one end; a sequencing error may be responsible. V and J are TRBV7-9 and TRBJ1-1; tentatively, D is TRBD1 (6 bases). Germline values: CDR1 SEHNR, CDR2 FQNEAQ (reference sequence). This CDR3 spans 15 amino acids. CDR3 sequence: CAGSQTTGMNTEAFF. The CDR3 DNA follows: TGTGCCGGCAGCCAGACGACAGGAATGAACACTGAAGCTTTCTTT. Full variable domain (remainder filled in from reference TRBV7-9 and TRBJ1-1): DTGVSQNPRHKITKRGQNVTFRCDPISEHNRLYWYRQTLGQGPEFLTYFQNEAQLEKSRLLSDRFSAERPKGSFSTLEIQRTEQGDSAMYLCAGSQTTGMNTEAFFGQGTRLTVV.

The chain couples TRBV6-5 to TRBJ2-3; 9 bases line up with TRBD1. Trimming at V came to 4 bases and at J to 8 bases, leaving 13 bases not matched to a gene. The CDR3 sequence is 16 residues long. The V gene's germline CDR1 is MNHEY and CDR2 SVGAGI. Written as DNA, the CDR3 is TGTGCCAGCAGTTCCCCGACAGGGGGTAAAGGCGGTACGCAGTATTTT. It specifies CASSSPTGGKGGTQYF.

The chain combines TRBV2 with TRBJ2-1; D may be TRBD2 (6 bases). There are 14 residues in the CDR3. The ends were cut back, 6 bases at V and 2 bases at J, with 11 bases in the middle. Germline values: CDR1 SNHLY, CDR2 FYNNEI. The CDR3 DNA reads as TGTGCCAGCAGGATAGCGGTCACCTACAATGAGCAGTTCTTC. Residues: CASRIAVTYNEQFF.

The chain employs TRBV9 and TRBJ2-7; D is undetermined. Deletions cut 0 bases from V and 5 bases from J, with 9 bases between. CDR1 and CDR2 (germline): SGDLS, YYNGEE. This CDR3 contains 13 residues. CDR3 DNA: TGTGCCAGCAGCGTAGCTTTTCGGGACGAGCAGTACTTC. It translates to CASSVAFRDEQYF. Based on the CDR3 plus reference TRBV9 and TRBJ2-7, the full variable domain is DSGVTQTPKHLITATGQRVTLRCSPRSGDLSVYWYQQSLDQGLQFLIQYYNGEERAKGNILERFSAQQFPDLHSELNLSSLELGDSALYFCASSVAFRDEQYFGPGTRLTVT.

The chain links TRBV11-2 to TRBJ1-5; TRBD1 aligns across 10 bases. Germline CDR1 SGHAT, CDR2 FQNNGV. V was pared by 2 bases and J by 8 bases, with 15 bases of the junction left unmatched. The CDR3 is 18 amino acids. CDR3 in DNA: TGTGCCAGCAGCTTACCCAACCCGGACAGGGGGAACCCTAAGCCCCAGCATTTT. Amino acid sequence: CASSLPNPDRGNPKPQHF.

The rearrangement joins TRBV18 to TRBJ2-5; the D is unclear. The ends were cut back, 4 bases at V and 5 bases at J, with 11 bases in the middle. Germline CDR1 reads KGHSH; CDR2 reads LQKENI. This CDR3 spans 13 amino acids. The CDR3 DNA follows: TGTGCCAGCTCACTACTCTCCGGGGAGACCCAGTACTTC. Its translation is CASSLLSGETQYF. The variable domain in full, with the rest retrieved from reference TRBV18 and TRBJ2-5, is NAGVMQNPRHLVRRRGQEARLRCSPMKGHSHVYWYRQLPEEGLKFMVYLQKENIIDESGMPKERFSAEFPKEGPSILRIQQVVRGDSAAYFCASSLLSGETQYFGPGTRLLVL.

The CDR3 protein is CASSRASEIGNEQFF. The CDR3 coding sequence is TGCGCCAGCAGTCGGGCTAGCGAAATTGGAAATGAGCAGTTCTTC. The genes are TRBV10-2 and TRBJ2-1; TRBD2 might be the D (6 bases). Germline loops: CDR1 WSHSY, CDR2 SAAADI. V was cut by 5 bases and J by 7 bases, with 18 bases left in between. The CDR3 contains 15 residues.

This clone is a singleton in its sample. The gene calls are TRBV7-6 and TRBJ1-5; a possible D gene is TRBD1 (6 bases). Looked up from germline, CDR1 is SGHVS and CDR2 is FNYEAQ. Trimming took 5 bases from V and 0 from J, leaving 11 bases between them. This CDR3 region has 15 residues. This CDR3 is CASSQGPLSNQPQHF. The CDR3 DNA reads TGTGCCAGCAGCCAGGGGCCCCTTAGCAATCAGCCCCAGCATTTT. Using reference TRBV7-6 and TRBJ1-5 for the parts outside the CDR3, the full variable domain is GAGVSQSPRYKVTKRGQDVALRCDPISGHVSLYWYRQALGQGPEFLTYFNYEAQQDKSGLPNDRFSAERPEGSISTLTIQRTEQRDSAMYRCASSQGPLSNQPQHFGDGTRLSIL.

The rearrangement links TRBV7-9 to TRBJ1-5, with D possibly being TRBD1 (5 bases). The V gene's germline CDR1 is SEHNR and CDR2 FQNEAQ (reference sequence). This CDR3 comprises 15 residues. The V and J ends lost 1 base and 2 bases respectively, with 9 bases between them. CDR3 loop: CASSLGGGGNQPQHF. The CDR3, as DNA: TGTGCCAGCAGCTTAGGGGGGGGAGGCAATCAGCCCCAGCATTTT.

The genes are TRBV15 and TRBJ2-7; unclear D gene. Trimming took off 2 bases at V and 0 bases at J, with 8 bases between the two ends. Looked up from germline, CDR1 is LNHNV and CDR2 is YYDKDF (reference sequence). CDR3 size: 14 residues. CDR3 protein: CATSRMGSSYEQYF. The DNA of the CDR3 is TGTGCCACCAGCAGAATGGGAAGCTCCTACGAGCAGTACTTC.

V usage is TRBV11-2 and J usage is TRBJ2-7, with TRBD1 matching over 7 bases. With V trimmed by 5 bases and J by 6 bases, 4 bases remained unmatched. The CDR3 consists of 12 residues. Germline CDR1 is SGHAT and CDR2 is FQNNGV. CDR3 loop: CASSLTGVEQYF. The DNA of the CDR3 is TGTGCCAGCAGCCTCACAGGGGTCGAGCAGTACTTC.

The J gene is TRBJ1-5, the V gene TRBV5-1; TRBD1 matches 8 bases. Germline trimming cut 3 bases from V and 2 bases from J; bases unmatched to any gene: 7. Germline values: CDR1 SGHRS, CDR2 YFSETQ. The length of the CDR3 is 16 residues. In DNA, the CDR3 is TGCGCCAGCAGCTCGGGCGAGACAGGGGGCAATCAGCCCCAGCATTTT. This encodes CASSSGETGGNQPQHF.

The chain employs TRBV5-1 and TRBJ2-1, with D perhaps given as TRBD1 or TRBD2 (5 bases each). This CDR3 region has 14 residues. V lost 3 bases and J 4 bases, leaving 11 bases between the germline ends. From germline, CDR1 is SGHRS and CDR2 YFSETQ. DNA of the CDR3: TGCGCCAGCAGCTCCGGGACGGAATACAATGAGCAGTTCTTC. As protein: CASSSGTEYNEQFF. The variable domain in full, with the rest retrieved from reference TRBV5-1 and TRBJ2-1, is KAGVTQTPRYLIKTRGQQVTLSCSPISGHRSVSWYQQTPGQGLQFLFEYFSETQRNKGNFPGRFSGRQFSNSRSEMNVSTLELGDSALYLCASSSGTEYNEQFFGPGTRLTVL.

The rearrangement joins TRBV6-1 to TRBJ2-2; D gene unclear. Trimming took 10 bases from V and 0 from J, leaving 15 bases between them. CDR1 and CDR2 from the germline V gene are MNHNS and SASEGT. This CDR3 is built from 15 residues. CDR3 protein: CATLMTGSNTGELFF. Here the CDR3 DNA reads TGTGCCACCCTAATGACTGGATCGAACACCGGGGAGCTGTTTTTT.

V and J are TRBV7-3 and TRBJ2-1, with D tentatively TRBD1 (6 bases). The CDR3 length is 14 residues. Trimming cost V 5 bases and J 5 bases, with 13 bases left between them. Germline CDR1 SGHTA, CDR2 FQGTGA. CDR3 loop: CASSTTGINNEQFF. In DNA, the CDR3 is TGTGCCAGCAGCACTACAGGGATCAACAATGAGCAGTTCTTC.

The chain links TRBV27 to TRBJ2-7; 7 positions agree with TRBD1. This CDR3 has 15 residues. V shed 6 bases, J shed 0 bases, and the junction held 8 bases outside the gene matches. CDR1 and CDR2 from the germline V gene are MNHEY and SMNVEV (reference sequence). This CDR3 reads CASRLTGAFSYEQYF. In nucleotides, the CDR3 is TGTGCCAGCAGGCTAACAGGGGCCTTCTCCTACGAGCAGTACTTC.

The CDR3 DNA follows: TGTGCCAGCAGCTTAGAGGGGGATCGCTACACCTTC. Protein sequence: CASSLEGDRYTF. The chain is built from TRBV7-9 and TRBJ1-2; D may be TRBD1 (6 bases). The CDR3 extends over 12 amino acids. The V end lost 1 base, the J end lost 9 bases, and 9 bases lay between the germline ends. CDR1 SEHNR and CDR2 FQNEAQ come from the germline V gene (reference sequence).

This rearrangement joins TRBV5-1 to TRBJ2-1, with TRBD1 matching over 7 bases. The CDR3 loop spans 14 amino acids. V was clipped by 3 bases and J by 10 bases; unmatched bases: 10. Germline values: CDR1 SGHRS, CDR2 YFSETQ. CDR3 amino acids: CASSSEGARGEQFF. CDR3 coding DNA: TGCGCCAGCAGCTCCGAGGGGGCGAGAGGGGAGCAGTTCTTC.

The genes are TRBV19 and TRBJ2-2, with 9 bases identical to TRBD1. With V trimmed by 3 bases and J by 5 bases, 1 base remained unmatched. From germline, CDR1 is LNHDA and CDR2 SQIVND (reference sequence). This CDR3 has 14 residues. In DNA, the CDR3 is TGTGCCAGTAGTATTGGACAGGGGACCGGGGAGCTGTTTTTT. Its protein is CASSIGQGTGELFF.

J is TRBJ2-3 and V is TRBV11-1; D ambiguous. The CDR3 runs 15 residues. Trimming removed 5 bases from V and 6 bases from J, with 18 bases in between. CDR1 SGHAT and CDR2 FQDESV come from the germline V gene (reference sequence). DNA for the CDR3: TGTGCCAGCAGCCCCTGGTCAGCAAAAGTCGATACGCAGTATTTT. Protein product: CASSPWSAKVDTQYF.

In DNA form, the CDR3 reads TGTGCCAGCTCACTCAAATCTATCGGGACAGGTCTACCTTCGCCTAACGAGCAGTACTTC. The encoded protein is CASSLKSIGTGLPSPNEQYF. The chain joins TRBV18 to TRBJ2-7; 8 nucleotides agree with TRBD1. With V trimmed by 4 bases and J by 5 bases, 25 bases remained unmatched. The CDR3 is 20 residues long. The germline V gene has CDR1 KGHSH and CDR2 LQKENI.

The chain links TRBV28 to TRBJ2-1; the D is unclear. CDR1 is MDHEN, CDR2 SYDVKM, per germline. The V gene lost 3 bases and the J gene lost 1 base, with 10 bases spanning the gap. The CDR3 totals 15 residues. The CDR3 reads CASSFDFGSYNEQFF. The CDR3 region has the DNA TGTGCCAGCAGTTTTGATTTCGGATCCTACAATGAGCAGTTCTTC.

The CDR3 region has the DNA TGTGCCAGCAGCTTAGTAGCGGGTGGTACGAATGAGCAGTTCTTC. As protein: CASSLVAGGTNEQFF. V gene TRBV7-7 combines with J gene TRBJ2-1, with 7 bases identical to TRBD2. V shed 1 base, J shed 7 bases, and the junction held 7 bases outside the gene matches. CDR3 length: 15 residues. In germline, CDR1 is SSHAT, CDR2 FNYEAQ (reference sequence). The variable domain in full, with the rest retrieved from reference TRBV7-7 and TRBJ2-1, is GAGVSQSPRYKVTKRGQDVTLRCDPISSHATLYWYQQALGQGPEFLTYFNYEAQPDKSGLPSDRFSAERPEGSISTLTIQRTEQRDSAMYRCASSLVAGGTNEQFFGPGTRLTVL.

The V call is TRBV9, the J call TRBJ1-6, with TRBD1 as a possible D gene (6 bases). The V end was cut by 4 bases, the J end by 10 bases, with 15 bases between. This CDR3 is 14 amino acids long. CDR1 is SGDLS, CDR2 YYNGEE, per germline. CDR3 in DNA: TGTGCCAGCAGCTCCCCGGGGGGGCGGTCACCCCTCCACTTT. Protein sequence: CASSSPGGRSPLHF.

The CDR3 region has the DNA TGTGCCAGCAGTATATCTAGGGCCGGCGAGCAGTACTTC. Translating gives CASSISRAGEQYF. V usage is TRBV7-7 and J usage is TRBJ2-7; no clear D gene. This CDR3 contains 13 residues. V lost 6 bases to trimming and J lost 6 bases, with 15 bases between them. The germline gives CDR1 SSHAT, CDR2 FNYEAQ (reference sequence).